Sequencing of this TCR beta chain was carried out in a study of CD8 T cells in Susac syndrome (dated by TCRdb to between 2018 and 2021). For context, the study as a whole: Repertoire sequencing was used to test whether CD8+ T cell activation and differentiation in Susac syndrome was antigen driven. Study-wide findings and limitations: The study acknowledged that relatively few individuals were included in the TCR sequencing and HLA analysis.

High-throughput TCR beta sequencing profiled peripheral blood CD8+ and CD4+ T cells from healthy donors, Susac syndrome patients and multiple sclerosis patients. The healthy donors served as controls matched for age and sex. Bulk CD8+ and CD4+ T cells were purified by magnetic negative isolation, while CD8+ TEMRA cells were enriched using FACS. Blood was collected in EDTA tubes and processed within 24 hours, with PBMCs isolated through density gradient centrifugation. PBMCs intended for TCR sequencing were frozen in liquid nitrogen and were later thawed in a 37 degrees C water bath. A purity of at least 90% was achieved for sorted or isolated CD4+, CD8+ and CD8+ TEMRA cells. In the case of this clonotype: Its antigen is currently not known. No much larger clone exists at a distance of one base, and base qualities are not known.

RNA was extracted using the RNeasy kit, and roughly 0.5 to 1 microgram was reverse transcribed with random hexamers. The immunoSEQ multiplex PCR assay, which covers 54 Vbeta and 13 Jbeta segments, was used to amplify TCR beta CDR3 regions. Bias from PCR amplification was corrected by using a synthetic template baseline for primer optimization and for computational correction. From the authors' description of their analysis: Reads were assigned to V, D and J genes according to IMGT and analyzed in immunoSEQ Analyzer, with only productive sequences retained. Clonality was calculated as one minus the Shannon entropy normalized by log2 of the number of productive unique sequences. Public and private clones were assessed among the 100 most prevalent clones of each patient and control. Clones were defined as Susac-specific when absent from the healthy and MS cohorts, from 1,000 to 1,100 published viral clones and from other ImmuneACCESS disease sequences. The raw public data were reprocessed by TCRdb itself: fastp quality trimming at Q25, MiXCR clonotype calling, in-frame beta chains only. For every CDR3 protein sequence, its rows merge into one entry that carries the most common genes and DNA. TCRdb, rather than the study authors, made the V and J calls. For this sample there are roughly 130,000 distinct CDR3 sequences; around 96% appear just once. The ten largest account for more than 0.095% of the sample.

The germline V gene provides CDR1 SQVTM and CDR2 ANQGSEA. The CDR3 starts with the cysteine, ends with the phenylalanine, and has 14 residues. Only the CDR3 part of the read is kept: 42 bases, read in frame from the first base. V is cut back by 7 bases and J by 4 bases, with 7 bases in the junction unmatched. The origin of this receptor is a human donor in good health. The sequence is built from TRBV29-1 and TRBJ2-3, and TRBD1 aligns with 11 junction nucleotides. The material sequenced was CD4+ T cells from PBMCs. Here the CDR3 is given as CSASLGQGADTQYF. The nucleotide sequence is TGCAGCGCTTCGTTGGGACAGGGGGCAGATACGCAGTATTTT.